Shown below are 22 T cell receptor beta chains from a single sample sequenced in a study of blood T cell repertoires in COVID-19 (dated by TCRdb to the early 2020s). Libraries came from the immunoSEQ multiplex PCR assay. Drawn from immuneACCESS, this table holds only the in-frame rearrangements with V and J called that TCRdb kept. Clones are partly lost; checked studies trace under half to an unresolved V gene and leave the rest unexplained. For this sample there are 150,000 to 200,000 clones; approximately 80% appear just once. The top ten clonotypes cover 9.1% of the sample. Sample: peripheral blood. These receptors came from a woman over 75 with active or convalescent COVID-19.

V gene TRBV12-3 or TRBV12-4 combines with J gene TRBJ1-1; no clear D gene. V was pared by 8 bases and J by 9 bases, with 16 bases between. CDR3 size: 12 residues. Here the CDR3 reads CASAPARAQAFF. The CDR3 DNA reads as TGTGCCAGCGCCCCCGCGAGGGCGCAAGCTTTCTTT.

On this clone: In the same sample, other DNA sequences code for this CDR3. The chain joins TRBV29-1 to TRBJ1-5; the D gene is possibly TRBD1 (5 bases). Germline values: CDR1 SQVTM, CDR2 ANQGSEA. The CDR3 runs to 12 residues. V lost 6 bases to trimming and J lost 0 bases, with 6 bases between them. The CDR3 DNA reads TGCAGCGTGGGGGGTAGCAATCAGCCCCAGCATTTT. Protein product: CSVGGSNQPQHF.

The chain recombines TRBV6-2 or TRBV6-3 with TRBJ1-5; TRBD1 matches 9 bases. The CDR3 runs 14 residues. Germline CDR1 is MNHEY and CDR2 is SVGEGT. With 4 bases clipped from V and 3 bases from J, the junction kept 1 base outside the gene matches. CDR3 protein: CASSWTGDNQPQHF. The CDR3 nucleotides are TGTGCCAGCAGTTGGACAGGGGACAATCAGCCCCAGCATTTT.

The V and J genes are TRBV2 and TRBJ1-6, with 7 bases lining up with TRBD1. CDR1 is SNHLY and CDR2 is FYNNEI in the germline V gene. The length of the CDR3 is 14 residues. With 4 bases clipped from V and 5 bases from J, the junction kept 2 bases outside the gene matches. The CDR3 DNA is TGTGCCAGCAGTGGACAGGGAAATAATTCACCCCTCCACTTT. It translates to CASSGQGNNSPLHF.

Concerning this clone itself: In the same sample, other DNA sequences code for this CDR3. CDR3 in DNA: TGCGCCAGCAGCCAGGGACAGGGAGCCTACAATGAGCAGTTCTTC. It translates to CASSQGQGAYNEQFF. The chain employs TRBV4-3 and TRBJ2-1, with TRBD1 matching 9 bases. V dropped 3 bases and J dropped 2; count of bases not matched to a gene: 2. Germline V CDR1 and CDR2: LGHNA, YSLEER. This CDR3 spans 15 amino acids.

This clone has a handful of counts. The chain links TRBV1 to TRBJ2-1; TRBD2, the D gene given by the table, was not confirmed from the DNA. TRBV1 is a known pseudogene. The CDR3 runs to 13 residues. CDR3 loop: CTSSQRRDNEQFF. For the CDR3, the DNA is TGCACCAGCAGCCAGAGGCGGGACAATGAGCAGTTCTTC.

This sequence joins TRBV19 and TRBJ2-6; TRBD1 matches 10 bases. CDR1 LNHDA and CDR2 SQIVND come from the germline V gene (reference sequence). V shed 8 bases, J shed 0 bases, and the junction held 7 bases outside the gene matches. The CDR3 is made up of 17 amino acids. DNA for the CDR3: TGTGCCAGTCTGCGGGACAGGGGAACCTCTGGGGCCAACGTCCTGACTTTC. Its protein is CASLRDRGTSGANVLTF. Supplemented by reference TRBV19 and TRBJ2-6, the full variable domain reads DGGITQSPKYLFRKEGQNVTLSCEQNLNHDAMYWYRQDPGQGLRLIYYSQIVNDFQKGDIAEGYSVSREKKESFPLTVTSAQKNPTAFYLCASLRDRGTSGANVLTFGAGSRLTVL.

This clone was picked up one time. The chain carries TRBV6-5 and TRBJ1-2; 7 bases match TRBD1. Trimming cost V 5 bases and J 8 bases; bases outside gene matches: 8. The germline V gene has CDR1 MNHEY and CDR2 SVGAGI. The CDR3 runs to 13 residues. The CDR3 DNA follows: TGTGCCAGCAGTCCCAGGGGGAGTGGAGGCTACACCTTC. Residues: CASSPRGSGGYTF.

The chain is built from TRBV30 and TRBJ2-2; possible D gene TRBD1, 5 bases. Germline CDR1 reads GTSNPN; CDR2 reads SVGIG (reference sequence). Trimming took 1 base from V and 3 from J, leaving 9 bases between them. CDR3 size: 14 residues. CDR3: CAWSEGADTGELFF. The CDR3 nucleotides read TGTGCCTGGAGTGAAGGGGCAGACACCGGGGAGCTGTTTTTT.

This clone was observed once. This chain uses TRBV13 with TRBJ2-7, with 9 bases identical to TRBD2. CDR1 is PRHDT and CDR2 is FYEKMQ in the germline V gene (reference sequence). The CDR3 is 14 residues long. The V and J ends lost 3 bases and 2 bases, in that order; junction bases with no gene match: 2. The chain's CDR3 is CASSFGGGAYEQYF. CDR3 sequence (DNA): TGTGCCAGCAGCTTTGGCGGGGGGGCCTACGAGCAGTACTTC.

The CDR3 sequence: CASSAGERDRVNGYTF. The DNA for the CDR3 is TGCGCCAGCAGCGCAGGAGAGAGGGACAGGGTAAATGGCTACACCTTC. V usage is TRBV4-3 and J usage is TRBJ1-2; 9 bases fit TRBD1. There are 16 residues in the CDR3. Germline V CDR1 and CDR2: LGHNA, YSLEER. The V gene end was trimmed by 5 bases and the J gene end by 6 bases; junction bases not matched to a gene: 13.

This clone appeared once. The CDR3: CAISPREGSSGNTIYF. The CDR3 nucleotides read TGTGCCATCAGCCCACGGGAGGGCAGCTCTGGAAACACCATATATTTT. The gene calls are TRBV10-3 and TRBJ1-3; no definite D call. The V end was cut by 6 bases, the J end by 0 bases, with 15 bases between. In germline, CDR1 is ENHRY, CDR2 SYGVKD. This CDR3 spans 16 amino acids.

This clone was found many times. CDR3 protein: CASSFTSGEYEQYF. DNA for the CDR3: TGTGCCAGCAGTTTTACTAGCGGGGAATACGAGCAGTACTTC. The gene calls are TRBV28 and TRBJ2-7; 10 positions match TRBD2. The germline V gene encodes CDR1 MDHEN and CDR2 SYDVKM. The CDR3 consists of 14 residues. Trimming took 3 bases from V and 4 from J; bases not matched to a gene: 3.

This chain uses TRBV21-1 with TRBJ1-4; the table's D call TRBD1 went unverified against the DNA. TRBV21-1 is flagged as a pseudogene. This CDR3 comprises 16 residues. This chain's CDR3 is CASSPLGPGGDEKLFF. The CDR3 DNA reads as TGTGCCAGCAGCCCCTTAGGGCCAGGGGGCGACGAAAAACTGTTTTTT.

This clone was observed once. The chain employs TRBV30 and TRBJ2-1; tentative D call: TRBD2 (5 bases). V gave up 6 bases and J gave up 1 base, with 13 bases separating them. This CDR3 contains 14 residues. Germline values: CDR1 GTSNPN, CDR2 SVGIG (reference sequence). This CDR3 is CACKAAGSYNEQFF. The DNA of the CDR3 is TGTGCCTGTAAAGCGGCTGGTTCCTACAATGAGCAGTTCTTC.

This clone turned up a few times. The chain has TRBV27 and TRBJ1-5; D gene unclear. Trimming removed 2 bases from V and 5 bases from J, with 7 bases in between. Germline V gene data show CDR1 as MNHEY and CDR2 as SMNVEV (reference sequence). The CDR3 is made up of 13 amino acids. CDR3 nucleotide sequence: TGTGCCAGCAGTTTACAGGCACATCAGCCCCAGCATTTT. This gives the protein CASSLQAHQPQHF.

The gene calls are TRBV6-5 and TRBJ2-1, with 8 bases aligning to TRBD1. CDR1 is MNHEY and CDR2 is SVGAGI in the germline V gene. The V gene end was trimmed by 6 bases and the J gene end by 5 bases; junction bases not matched to a gene: 6. The CDR3 runs to 14 residues. The CDR3 spells CASRGAGGHNEQFF. In nucleotides, the CDR3 is TGTGCCAGCAGGGGGGCAGGGGGCCACAATGAGCAGTTCTTC.

CDR3: CASSPPGPGGQNTEAFF. The CDR3 DNA follows: TGTGCCAGCTCACCACCAGGGCCAGGGGGCCAGAACACTGAAGCTTTCTTT. This chain links TRBV18 with TRBJ1-1; 8 bases agree with TRBD1. V was clipped by 0 bases and J by 1 base; unmatched bases: 7. This CDR3 has 17 amino acids. CDR1 is KGHSH and CDR2 is LQKENI in the germline V gene.

This rearrangement joins TRBV10-3 to TRBJ1-3; 9 bases line up with TRBD1. The germline CDR1 and CDR2 sequences are ENHRY and SYGVKD. The CDR3 has 17 residues. The J segment lost 1 base and the V segment lost 0 bases, leaving 4 bases of the junction unmatched. The chain's CDR3 is CAISESMGQGSGNTIYF. In DNA, the CDR3 is TGTGCCATCAGTGAGTCGATGGGACAGGGATCTGGAAACACCATATATTTT.

The V call is TRBV7-2, the J call TRBJ2-7; D may be TRBD2 (6 bases). The ends were cut back, 2 bases at V and 2 bases at J, with 19 bases in the middle. CDR3 length: 17 amino acids. The germline gives CDR1 SGHTA, CDR2 FQGNSA. CDR3 in DNA: TGTGCCAGCAGCTTACCCCCCACCGTTGCGGGGCCCTACGAGCAGTACTTC. It is translated as CASSLPPTVAGPYEQYF.

This chain links TRBV7-9 with TRBJ2-7, with TRBD1 as a possible D gene (5 bases). The length of the CDR3 is 15 residues. V shed 1 base and J shed 1 base, with 11 bases lying between them. The germline gives CDR1 SEHNR, CDR2 FQNEAQ (reference sequence). The CDR3 spells CASSLGQGLSYEQYF. CDR3 DNA sequence: TGTGCCAGCAGCTTAGGGCAGGGATTGTCCTACGAGCAGTACTTC. The whole variable domain, remainder taken from reference TRBV7-9 and TRBJ2-7, is DTGVSQNPRHKITKRGQNVTFRCDPISEHNRLYWYRQTLGQGPEFLTYFQNEAQLEKSRLLSDRFSAERPKGSFSTLEIQRTEQGDSAMYLCASSLGQGLSYEQYFGPGTRLTVT.

This rearrangement joins TRBV4-3 to TRBJ2-2; a weak D match, TRBD2 (5 bases). CDR1 and CDR2 from the germline V gene are LGHNA and YSLEER. This CDR3 contains 16 residues. Trimming stripped 3 bases from V and 3 bases from J, with 14 bases between. The CDR3 loop is CASSQALRADTGELFF. The CDR3 DNA reads TGCGCCAGCAGCCAGGCTTTGAGGGCGGACACCGGGGAGCTGTTTTTT.